This T cell receptor (beta chain) emerged from a study of beta chain features in type 1 diabetes. In its sample, this clone was seen a few times. Its target is not known. Study-level points and caveats: A potential PCR bias toward shorter templates would be equal in patient and control samples. For type 1 diabetes patients, VDJ junctions showed fewer insertions and more deletions. These data did not resolve whether HLA type affects TCRB rearrangement. Among all four CD4+ subsets, Type 1 diabetes patients had TCRB CDR3s that were moderately but significantly shorter.

Reverse transcribing all isolated RNA meant expressed TCRB transcripts were sequenced. Some clones are missing from TCRdb's copy, which holds only in-frame ones; the method was immunoSEQ multiplex PCR. This sample has some 360,000 clones, with over 8.5% found just once. J was trimmed by 5 bases and V by 6 bases; bases with no gene match: 11. CDR3 length: 14 residues. Looked up from germline, CDR1 is SQVTM and CDR2 is ANQGSEA. Input material: central memory CD4+ T cells from blood. The V gene is TRBV29-1, the J gene TRBJ2-5, with 8 positions matching TRBD1. This TCR derives from a young man with type 1 diabetes. The CDR3 coding sequence is TGCAGCGTCGGGACAGGAAATATGGAGGAGACCCAGTACTTC. Translating gives CSVGTGNMEETQYF. The variable domain in full, with the rest retrieved from reference TRBV29-1 and TRBJ2-5, is SAVISQKPSRDICQRGTSLTIQCQVDSQVTMMFWYRQQPGQSLTLIATANQGSEATYESGFVIDKFPISRPNLTFSTLTVSNMSPEDSSIYLCSVGTGNMEETQYFGPGTRLLVL.